Included here is one TCR beta chain sequence, with context. No antigen is known for it. This sample stems from a study of cytomegalovirus exposure and HLA in healthy donors. Regarding the study as a whole: A later analysis linked 15,000 to 20,000 TCR beta sequences to HLA alleles at 0.05 false discovery rate.

The primer mix had 60 Vbeta and 13 Jbeta primers. In the study's own analysis: In a later analysis, the count reached 76 million or so unique TCR beta chains, with 8.5 million to 14 million shared. Libraries were prepared by immunoSEQ multiplex PCR; TCRdb keeps only in-frame clonotypes and omits some of them. V, J and clone size are taken as reported in that table, and D and trimming were inferred from the DNA itself. The sample contains 150,000 to 200,000 clones, over 70% of which appear only once. Germline CDR1 and CDR2: SGDLS and YYNGEE. The CDR3 runs 13 residues. J lost 7 bases, V lost 4 bases, and 5 bases had no gene match.

The receptor was isolated from a woman between 18 and 29 years old in good health and CMV-seronegative. The sequencing sample was made of PBMCs. The chain uses TRBV9 and TRBJ1-2; 9 bases agree with TRBD1. The CDR3 bases are TGTGCCAGCAGCTTTTACAGGGGGCTTGGCTACACCTTC. Its translation is CASSFYRGLGYTF.